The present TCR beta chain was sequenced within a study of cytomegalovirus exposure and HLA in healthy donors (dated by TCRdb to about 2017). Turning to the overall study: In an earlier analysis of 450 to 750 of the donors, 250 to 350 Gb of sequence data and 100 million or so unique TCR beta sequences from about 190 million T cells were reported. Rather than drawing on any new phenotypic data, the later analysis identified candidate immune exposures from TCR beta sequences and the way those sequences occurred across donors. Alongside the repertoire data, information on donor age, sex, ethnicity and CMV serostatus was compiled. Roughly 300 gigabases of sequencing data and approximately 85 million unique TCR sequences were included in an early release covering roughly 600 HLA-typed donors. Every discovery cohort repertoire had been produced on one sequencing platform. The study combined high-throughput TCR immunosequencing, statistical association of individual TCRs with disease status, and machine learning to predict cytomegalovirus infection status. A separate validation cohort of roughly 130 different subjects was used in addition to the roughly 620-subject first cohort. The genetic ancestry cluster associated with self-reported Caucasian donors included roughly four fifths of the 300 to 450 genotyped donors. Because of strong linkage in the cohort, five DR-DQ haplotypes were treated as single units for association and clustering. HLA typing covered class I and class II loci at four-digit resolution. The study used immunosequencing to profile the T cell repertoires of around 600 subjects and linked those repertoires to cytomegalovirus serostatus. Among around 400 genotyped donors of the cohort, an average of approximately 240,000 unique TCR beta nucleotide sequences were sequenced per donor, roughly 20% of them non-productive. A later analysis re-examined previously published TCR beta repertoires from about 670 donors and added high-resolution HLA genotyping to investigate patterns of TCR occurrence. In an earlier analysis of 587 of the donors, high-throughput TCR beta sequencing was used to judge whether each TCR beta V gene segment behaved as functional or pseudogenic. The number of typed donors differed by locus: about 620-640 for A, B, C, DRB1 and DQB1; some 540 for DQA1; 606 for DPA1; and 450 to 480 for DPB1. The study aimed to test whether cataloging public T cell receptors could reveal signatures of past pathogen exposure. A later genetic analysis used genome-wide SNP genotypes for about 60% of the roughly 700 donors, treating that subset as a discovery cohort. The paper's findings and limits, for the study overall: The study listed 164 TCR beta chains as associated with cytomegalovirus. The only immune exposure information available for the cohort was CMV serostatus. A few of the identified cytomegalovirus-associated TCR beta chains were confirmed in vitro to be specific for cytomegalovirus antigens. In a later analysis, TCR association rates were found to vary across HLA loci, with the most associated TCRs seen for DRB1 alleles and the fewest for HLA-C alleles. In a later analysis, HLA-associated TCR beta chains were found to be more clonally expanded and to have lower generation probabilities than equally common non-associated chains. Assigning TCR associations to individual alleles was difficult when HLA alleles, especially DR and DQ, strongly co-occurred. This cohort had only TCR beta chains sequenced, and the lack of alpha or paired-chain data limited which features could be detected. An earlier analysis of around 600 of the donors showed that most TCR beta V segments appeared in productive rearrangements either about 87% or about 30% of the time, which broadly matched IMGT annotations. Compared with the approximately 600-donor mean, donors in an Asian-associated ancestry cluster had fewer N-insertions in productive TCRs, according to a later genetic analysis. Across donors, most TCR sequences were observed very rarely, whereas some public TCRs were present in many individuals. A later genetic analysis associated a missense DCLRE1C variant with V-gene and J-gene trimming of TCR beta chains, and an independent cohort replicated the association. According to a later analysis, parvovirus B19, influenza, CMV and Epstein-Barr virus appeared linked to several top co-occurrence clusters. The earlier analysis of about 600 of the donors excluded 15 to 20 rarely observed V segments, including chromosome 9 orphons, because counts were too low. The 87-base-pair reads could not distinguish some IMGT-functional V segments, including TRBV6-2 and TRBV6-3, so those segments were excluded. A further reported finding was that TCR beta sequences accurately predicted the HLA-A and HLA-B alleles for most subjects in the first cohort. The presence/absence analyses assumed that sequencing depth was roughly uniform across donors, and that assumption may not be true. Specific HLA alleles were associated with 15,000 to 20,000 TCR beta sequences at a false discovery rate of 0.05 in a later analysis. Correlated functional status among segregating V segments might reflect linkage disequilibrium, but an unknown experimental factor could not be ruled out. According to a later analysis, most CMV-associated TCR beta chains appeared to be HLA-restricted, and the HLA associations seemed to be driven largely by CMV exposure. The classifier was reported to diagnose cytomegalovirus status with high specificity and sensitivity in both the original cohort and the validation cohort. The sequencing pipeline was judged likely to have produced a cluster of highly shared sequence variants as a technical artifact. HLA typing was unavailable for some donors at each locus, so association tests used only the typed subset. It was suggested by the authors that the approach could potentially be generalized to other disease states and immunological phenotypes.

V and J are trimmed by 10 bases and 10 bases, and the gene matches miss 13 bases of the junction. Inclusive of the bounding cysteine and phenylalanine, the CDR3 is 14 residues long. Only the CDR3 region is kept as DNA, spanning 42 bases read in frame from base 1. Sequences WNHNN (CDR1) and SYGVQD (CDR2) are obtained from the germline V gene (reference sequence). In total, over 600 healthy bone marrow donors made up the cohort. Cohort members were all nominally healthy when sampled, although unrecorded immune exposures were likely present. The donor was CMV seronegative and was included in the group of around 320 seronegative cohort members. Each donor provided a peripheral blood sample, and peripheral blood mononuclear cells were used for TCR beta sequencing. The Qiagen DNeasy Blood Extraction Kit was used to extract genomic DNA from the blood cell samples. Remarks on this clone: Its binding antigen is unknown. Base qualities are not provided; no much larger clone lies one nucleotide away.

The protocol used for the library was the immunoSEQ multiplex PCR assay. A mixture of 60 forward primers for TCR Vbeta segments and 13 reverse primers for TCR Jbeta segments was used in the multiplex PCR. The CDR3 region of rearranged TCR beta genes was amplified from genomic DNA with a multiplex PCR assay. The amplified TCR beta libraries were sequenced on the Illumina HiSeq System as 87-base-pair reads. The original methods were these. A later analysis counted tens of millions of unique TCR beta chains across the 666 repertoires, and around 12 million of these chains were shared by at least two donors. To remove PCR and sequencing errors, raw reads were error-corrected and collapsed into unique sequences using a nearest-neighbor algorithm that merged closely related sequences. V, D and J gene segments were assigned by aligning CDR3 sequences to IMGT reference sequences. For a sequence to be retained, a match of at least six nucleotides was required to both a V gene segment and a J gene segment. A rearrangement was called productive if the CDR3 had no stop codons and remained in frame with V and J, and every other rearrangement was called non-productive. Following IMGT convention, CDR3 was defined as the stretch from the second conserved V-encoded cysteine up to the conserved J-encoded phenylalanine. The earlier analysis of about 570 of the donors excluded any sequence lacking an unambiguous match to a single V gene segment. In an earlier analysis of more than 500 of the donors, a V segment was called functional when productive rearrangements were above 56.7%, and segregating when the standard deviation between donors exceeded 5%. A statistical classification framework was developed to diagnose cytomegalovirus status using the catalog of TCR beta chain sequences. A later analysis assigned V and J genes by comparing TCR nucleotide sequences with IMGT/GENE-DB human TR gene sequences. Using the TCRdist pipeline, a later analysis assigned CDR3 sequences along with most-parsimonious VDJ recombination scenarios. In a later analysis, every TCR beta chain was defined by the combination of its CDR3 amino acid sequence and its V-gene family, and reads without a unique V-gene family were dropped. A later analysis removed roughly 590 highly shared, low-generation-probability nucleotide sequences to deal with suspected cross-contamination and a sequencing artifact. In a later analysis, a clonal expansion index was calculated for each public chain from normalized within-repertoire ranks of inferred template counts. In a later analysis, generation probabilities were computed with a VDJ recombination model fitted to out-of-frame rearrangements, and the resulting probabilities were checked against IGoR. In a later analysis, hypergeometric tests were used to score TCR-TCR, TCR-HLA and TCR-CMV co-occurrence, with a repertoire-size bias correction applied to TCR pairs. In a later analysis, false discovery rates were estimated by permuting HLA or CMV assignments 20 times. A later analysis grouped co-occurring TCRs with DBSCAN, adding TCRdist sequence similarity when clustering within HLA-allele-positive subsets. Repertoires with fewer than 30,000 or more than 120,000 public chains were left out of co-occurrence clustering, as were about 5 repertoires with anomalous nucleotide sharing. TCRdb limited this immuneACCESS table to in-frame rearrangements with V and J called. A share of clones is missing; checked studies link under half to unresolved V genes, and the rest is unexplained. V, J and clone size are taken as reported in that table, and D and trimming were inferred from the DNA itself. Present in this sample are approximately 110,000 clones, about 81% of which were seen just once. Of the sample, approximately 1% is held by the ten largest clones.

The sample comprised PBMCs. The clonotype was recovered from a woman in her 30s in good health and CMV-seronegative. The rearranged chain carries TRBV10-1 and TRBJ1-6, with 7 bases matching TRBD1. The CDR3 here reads CAIISGGLRSPLHF. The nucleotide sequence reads TGCGCCATCATATCAGGGGGGCTGAGATCACCCCTCCACTTT.